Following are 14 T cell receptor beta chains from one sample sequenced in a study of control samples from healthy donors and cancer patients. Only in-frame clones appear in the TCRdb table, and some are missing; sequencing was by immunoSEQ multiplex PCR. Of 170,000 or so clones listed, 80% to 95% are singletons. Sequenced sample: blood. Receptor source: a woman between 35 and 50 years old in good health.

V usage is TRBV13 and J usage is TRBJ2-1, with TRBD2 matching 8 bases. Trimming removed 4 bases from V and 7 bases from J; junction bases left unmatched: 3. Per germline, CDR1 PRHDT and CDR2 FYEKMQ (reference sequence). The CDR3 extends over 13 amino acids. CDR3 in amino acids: CASSSGTRNEQFF. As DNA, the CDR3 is TGTGCCAGCAGCTCCGGGACTAGAAATGAGCAGTTCTTC.

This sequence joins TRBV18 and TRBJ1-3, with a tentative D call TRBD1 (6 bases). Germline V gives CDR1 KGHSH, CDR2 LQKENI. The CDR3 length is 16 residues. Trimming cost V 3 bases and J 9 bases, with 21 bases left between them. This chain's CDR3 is CASSPKTGSGVSTIYF. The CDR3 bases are TGTGCCAGCTCACCGAAGACAGGCAGCGGGGTTTCCACCATATATTTT.

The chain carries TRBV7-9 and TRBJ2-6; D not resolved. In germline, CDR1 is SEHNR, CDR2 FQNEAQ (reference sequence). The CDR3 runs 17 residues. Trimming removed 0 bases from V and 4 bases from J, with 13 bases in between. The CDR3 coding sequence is TGTGCCAGCAGCTTAGCCTATAATTCCGACGGGGCCAACGTCCTGACTTTC. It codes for CASSLAYNSDGANVLTF.

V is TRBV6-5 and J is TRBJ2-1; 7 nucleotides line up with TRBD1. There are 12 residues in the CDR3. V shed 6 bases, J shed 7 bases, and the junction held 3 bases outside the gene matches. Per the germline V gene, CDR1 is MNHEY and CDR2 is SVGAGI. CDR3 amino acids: CASSQGDNEQFF. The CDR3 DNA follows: TGTGCCAGCAGCCAGGGGGATAATGAGCAGTTCTTC.

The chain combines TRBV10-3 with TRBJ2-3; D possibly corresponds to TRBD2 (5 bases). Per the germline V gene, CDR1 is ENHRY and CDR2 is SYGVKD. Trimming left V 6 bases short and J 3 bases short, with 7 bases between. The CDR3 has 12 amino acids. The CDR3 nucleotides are TGTGCCATCAGGAGAGGGACAGATACGCAGTATTTT. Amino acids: CAIRRGTDTQYF.

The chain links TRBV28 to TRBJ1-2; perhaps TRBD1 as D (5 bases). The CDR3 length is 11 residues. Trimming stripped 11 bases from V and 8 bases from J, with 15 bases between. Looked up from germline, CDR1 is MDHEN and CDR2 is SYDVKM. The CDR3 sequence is CALAGVSGYTF. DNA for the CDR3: TGTGCCCTGGCGGGGGTATCAGGCTACACCTTC.

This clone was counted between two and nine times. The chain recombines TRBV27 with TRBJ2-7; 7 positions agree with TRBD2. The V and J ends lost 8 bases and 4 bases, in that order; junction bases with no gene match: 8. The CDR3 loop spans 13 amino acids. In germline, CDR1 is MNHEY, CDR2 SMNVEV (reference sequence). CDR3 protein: CASGLESRYEQYF. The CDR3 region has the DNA TGTGCCAGCGGACTAGAGTCTCGTTACGAGCAGTACTTC.

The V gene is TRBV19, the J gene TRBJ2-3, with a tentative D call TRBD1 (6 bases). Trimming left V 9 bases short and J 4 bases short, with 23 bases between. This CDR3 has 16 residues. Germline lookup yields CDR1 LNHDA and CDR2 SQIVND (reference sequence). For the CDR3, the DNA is TGTGCCAGATACCTTTGGGGCAGGGGAATCGCAGATACGCAGTATTTT. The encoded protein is CARYLWGRGIADTQYF.

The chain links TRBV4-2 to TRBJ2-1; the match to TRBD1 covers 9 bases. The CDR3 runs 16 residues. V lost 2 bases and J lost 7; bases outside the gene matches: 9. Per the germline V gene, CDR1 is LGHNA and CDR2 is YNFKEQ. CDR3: CASSQRGTGSRNEQFF. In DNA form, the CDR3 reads TGTGCCAGCAGCCAACGCGGGACAGGGTCTAGAAATGAGCAGTTCTTC.

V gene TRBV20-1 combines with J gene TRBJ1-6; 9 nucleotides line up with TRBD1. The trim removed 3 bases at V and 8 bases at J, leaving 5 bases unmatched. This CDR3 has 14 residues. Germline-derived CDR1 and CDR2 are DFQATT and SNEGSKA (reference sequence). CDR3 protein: CSASTGTGHSPLHF. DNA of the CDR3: TGCAGTGCTAGTACCGGGACAGGGCATTCACCCCTCCACTTT.

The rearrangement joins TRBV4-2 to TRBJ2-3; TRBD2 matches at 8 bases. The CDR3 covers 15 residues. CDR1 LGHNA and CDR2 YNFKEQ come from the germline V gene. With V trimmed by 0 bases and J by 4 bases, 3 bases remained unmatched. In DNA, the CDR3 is TGTGCCAGCAGCCAAGATCGGACTAGCCCAGATACGCAGTATTTT. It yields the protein CASSQDRTSPDTQYF.

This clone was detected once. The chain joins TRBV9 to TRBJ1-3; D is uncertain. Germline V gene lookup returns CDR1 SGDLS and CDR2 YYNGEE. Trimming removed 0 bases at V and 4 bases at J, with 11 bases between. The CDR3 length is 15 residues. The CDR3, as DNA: TGTGCCAGCAGCGTAGAAGCAGGAGGAGGAAACACCATATATTTT. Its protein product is CASSVEAGGGNTIYF.

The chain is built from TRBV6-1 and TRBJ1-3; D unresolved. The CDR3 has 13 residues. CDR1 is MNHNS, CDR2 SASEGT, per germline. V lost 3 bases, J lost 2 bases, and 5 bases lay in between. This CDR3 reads CASSDDTGNTIYF. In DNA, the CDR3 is TGTGCCAGCAGTGATGACACTGGAAACACCATATATTTT.

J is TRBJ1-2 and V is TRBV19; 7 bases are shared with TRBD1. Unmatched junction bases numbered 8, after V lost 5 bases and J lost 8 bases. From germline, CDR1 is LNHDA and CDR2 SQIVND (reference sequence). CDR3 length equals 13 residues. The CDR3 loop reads CASSVGTAYGYTF. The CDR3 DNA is TGTGCCAGTAGTGTCGGGACAGCATACGGCTACACCTTC.